The next 29 T cell receptor beta chains were all read from a single sample in a study of blood T cell repertoires in COVID-19 (dated by TCRdb to the early 2020s). The library relied on the immunoSEQ multiplex PCR assay. TCRdb's version of the immuneACCESS table is confined to in-frame rearrangements and falls short of the full clone set. An unresolved V gene accounts for under half of the shortfall where checked; the remainder is of unknown origin. This sample is represented by roughly 140,000 clones; about 82% of them were singletons. The ten top clones hold roughly 2.9% of the sample. Sequenced sample: peripheral blood. The receptors stem from a man aged 45 to 65 with acute or convalescent COVID-19.

The chain couples TRBV21-1 to TRBJ2-4; the DNA was not used to check the table's D call, TRBD1. TRBV21-1 is annotated as a pseudogene. This CDR3 contains 16 residues. CDR3 amino acids: CARRPRGRFAKNIQYF. CDR3 bases: TGTGCCCGCCGACCAAGGGGTCGATTCGCCAAAAACATTCAGTACTTC.

The V gene is TRBV28, the J gene TRBJ2-5; a weak D match, TRBD2 (5 bases). Per the germline V gene, CDR1 is MDHEN and CDR2 is SYDVKM. This CDR3 has 14 residues. Trimming pared 9 bases from V and 1 base from J, leaving 15 bases between. The chain's CDR3 is CASSELRRQETQYF. The CDR3 nucleotides are TGTGCCAGTAGCGAGCTCAGACGCCAAGAGACCCAGTACTTC.

This clone was recorded once. The chain employs TRBV6-5 and TRBJ2-7; 11 bases are shared with TRBD1. CDR3 length: 14 amino acids. The germline CDR1 and CDR2 sequences are MNHEY and SVGAGI. V lost 10 bases, J lost 5 bases, and 10 bases stayed unmatched. Here the CDR3 DNA reads TGTGCCATTGAGATCGGGACAGGGGGAAACGAGCAGTACTTC. It codes for CAIEIGTGGNEQYF.

This rearrangement joins TRBV28 to TRBJ1-3, with a weak D call TRBD1 (6 bases). Trimming pared 6 bases from V and 0 bases from J, leaving 15 bases between. The CDR3 loop spans 16 amino acids. Germline CDR1 is MDHEN and CDR2 is SYDVKM. The CDR3 reads CASSRPGHSSGNTIYF. In DNA form, the CDR3 reads TGTGCCAGCAGCAGGCCGGGACACAGCTCTGGAAACACCATATATTTT.

Written as DNA, the CDR3 is TGTGCCAGCTCACCGTCGGGACAGGGGAGCACTGAAGCTTTCTTT. It translates to CASSPSGQGSTEAFF. This sequence joins TRBV18 and TRBJ1-1; 10 positions match TRBD1. Unmatched junction bases numbered 5, after V lost 3 bases and J lost 4 bases. CDR3 size: 15 residues. Germline CDR1 and CDR2: KGHSH and LQKENI. The full variable domain, its missing parts supplied by reference TRBV18 and TRBJ1-1, is NAGVMQNPRHLVRRRGQEARLRCSPMKGHSHVYWYRQLPEEGLKFMVYLQKENIIDESGMPKERFSAEFPKEGPSILRIQQVVRGDSAAYFCASSPSGQGSTEAFFGQGTRLTVV.

The gene calls are TRBV10-3 and TRBJ2-5, with TRBD1 matching over 7 bases. The V gene's germline CDR1 is ENHRY and CDR2 SYGVKD. J gave up 2 bases and V 5 bases, and 2 bases lay outside the gene matches. The CDR3 spans 13 residues. The CDR3 reads CAISSTGQETQYF. The CDR3 bases are TGTGCCATCAGTTCGACAGGGCAAGAGACCCAGTACTTC.

The chain uses TRBV30 and TRBJ2-7, with D uncertain. Germline CDR1 reads GTSNPN; CDR2 reads SVGIG (reference sequence). V gave up 5 bases and J gave up 4 bases, with 9 bases separating them. The CDR3 has 11 amino acids. In DNA, the CDR3 is TGTGCCTGGGCGACTGGATACGAGCAGTACTTC. It yields the protein CAWATGYEQYF.

CDR3 protein: CASSSPSGSKADTQYF. CDR3 nucleotide sequence: TGTGCCAGCAGCTCCCCTAGCGGGTCGAAGGCAGATACGCAGTATTTT. The chain has TRBV7-2 and TRBJ2-3; the match to TRBD2 covers 8 bases. The trim removed 4 bases at V and 4 bases at J, leaving 10 bases unmatched. The length of the CDR3 is 16 residues. The V gene's germline CDR1 is SGHTA and CDR2 FQGNSA.

The chain recombines TRBV6-4 with TRBJ2-1; 8 bases are shared with TRBD1. The CDR3 is made up of 14 amino acids. J was trimmed by 5 bases and V by 3 bases; bases with no gene match: 3. The germline V gene has CDR1 MRHNA and CDR2 SNTAGT. The CDR3 DNA reads TGTGCCAGCAGTGAGGCAGGGGGCAACAATGAGCAGTTCTTC. It codes for CASSEAGGNNEQFF.

This chain links TRBV5-1 with TRBJ2-5; perhaps TRBD2 as D (6 bases). CDR1 is SGHRS and CDR2 is YFSETQ in the germline V gene. Trimming removed 0 bases from V and 5 bases from J, with 14 bases in between. The CDR3 sequence is 15 residues long. CDR3 sequence reads: CASSLASGDGETQYF. The CDR3 nucleotides read TGCGCCAGCAGCTTGGCGTCGGGAGATGGGGAGACCCAGTACTTC.

V usage is TRBV2 and J usage is TRBJ2-2; 7 nucleotides line up with TRBD1. The germline V gene encodes CDR1 SNHLY and CDR2 FYNNEI. J lost 2 bases, V lost 5 bases, and 5 bases had no gene match. The CDR3 length is 15 residues. CDR3 sequence (DNA): TGTGCCAGCAGTCATGACAGGGCAAACACCGGGGAGCTGTTTTTT. Translated, it gives CASSHDRANTGELFF.

The chain links TRBV9 to TRBJ2-2, with TRBD2 matching 9 bases. This CDR3 has 14 residues. Germline V gene data show CDR1 as SGDLS and CDR2 as YYNGEE. V shed 0 bases, J shed 8 bases, and the junction held 2 bases outside the gene matches. The CDR3 region has the DNA TGTGCCAGCAGCGTAGCACTAGCGGGTGGGGAGCTGTTTTTT. This gives the protein CASSVALAGGELFF. Variable domain in full (rest from reference TRBV9 and TRBJ2-2): DSGVTQTPKHLITATGQRVTLRCSPRSGDLSVYWYQQSLDQGLQFLIQYYNGEERAKGNILERFSAQQFPDLHSELNLSSLELGDSALYFCASSVALAGGELFFGEGSRLTVL.

The CDR3 bases are TGTGCCAGCAGTGAAGCTAGGGGCAGGTCGAACACTGAAGCTTTCTTT. Residues: CASSEARGRSNTEAFF. This sequence joins TRBV2 and TRBJ1-1, with a tentative D call TRBD1 (5 bases). Germline CDR1 and CDR2: SNHLY and FYNNEI. V lost 0 bases and J lost 1, with 12 bases in between. The CDR3 runs 16 residues.

The chain joins TRBV12-5 to TRBJ1-2; 9 nucleotides agree with TRBD1. V dropped 3 bases and J dropped 6; count of bases not matched to a gene: 2. This CDR3 has 13 residues. CDR1 is LGHNT, CDR2 FRNRAP, per germline. CDR3 bases: TGTGCTAGTGGTTTACAGGGGGCCAATGGCTACACCTTC. This gives the protein CASGLQGANGYTF.

The rearrangement uses TRBV19 and TRBJ2-7; TRBD1 agrees at 9 bases. V shed 3 bases and J 3 bases; nucleotides not matched to a gene: 9. Germline loops: CDR1 LNHDA, CDR2 SQIVND (reference sequence). This CDR3 is built from 16 residues. The CDR3, as DNA: TGTGCCAGTAGTATCACAGGGGGCGCGGTGGACTACGAGCAGTACTTC. This codes for CASSITGGAVDYEQYF.

This chain connects TRBV15 to TRBJ2-4, with TRBD1 identical over 8 bases. CDR1 LNHNV and CDR2 YYDKDF come from the germline V gene (reference sequence). The CDR3 is made up of 16 amino acids. V lost 2 bases, J lost 3 bases, and 6 bases stayed unmatched. The CDR3 coding sequence is TGTGCCACCAGCAGAACCGGGACAGGCGACAAAAACATTCAGTACTTC. Translated: CATSRTGTGDKNIQYF.

This clone was seen a single time. The chain couples TRBV6-1 to TRBJ1-2, with D perhaps matching TRBD1 (5 bases). V shed 2 bases and J shed 0 bases, with 16 bases lying between them. Looked up from germline, CDR1 is MNHNS and CDR2 is SASEGT. The CDR3 is 17 amino acids. Here the CDR3 reads CASSERWGGSANYGYTF. The CDR3 DNA reads as TGTGCCAGCAGTGAAAGGTGGGGGGGTTCAGCTAACTATGGCTACACCTTC.

Here the CDR3 reads CASSRFYREAYEQYF. The CDR3 DNA sequence: TGTGCCAGCAGCCGTTTTTACCGGGAGGCCTACGAGCAGTACTTC. The chain couples TRBV13 to TRBJ2-7, with 7 nucleotides matching TRBD2. This CDR3 is built from 15 residues. The V and J ends lost 5 bases and 2 bases, in that order; junction bases with no gene match: 9. The V gene's germline CDR1 is PRHDT and CDR2 FYEKMQ (reference sequence). Full variable domain (outside the CDR3, taken from reference TRBV13 and TRBJ2-7): AAGVIQSPRHLIKEKRETATLKCYPIPRHDTVYWYQQGPGQDPQFLISFYEKMQSDKGSIPDRFSAQQFSDYHSELNMSSLELGDSALYFCASSRFYREAYEQYFGPGTRLTVT.

The V call is TRBV6-5, the J call TRBJ2-1, with 12 bases lining up with TRBD2. The germline CDR1 and CDR2 sequences are MNHEY and SVGAGI. CDR3 size: 15 residues. V gave up 7 bases and J gave up 8 bases; unmatched junction bases: 9. CDR3 region: CASKAGLAGRDEQFF. CDR3 nucleotides: TGTGCCAGCAAGGCGGGACTAGCGGGCAGGGATGAGCAGTTCTTC.

This clone was observed a single time. The chain joins TRBV19 to TRBJ2-3; D is unclear. CDR3 length: 15 amino acids. The V end lost 3 bases, the J end lost 4 bases, and 14 bases lay between the germline ends. CDR1 is LNHDA and CDR2 is SQIVND in the germline V gene (reference sequence). The CDR3 DNA is TGTGCCAGTAGTATTGTACCAAATGCAGCAGATACGCAGTATTTT. Protein sequence: CASSIVPNAADTQYF.

The V call is TRBV12-3 or TRBV12-4, the J call TRBJ2-3; tentative D call: TRBD2 (6 bases). V was clipped by 1 base and J by 4 bases, with 6 bases between them. The CDR3 loop spans 13 amino acids. CDR3 DNA: TGTGCCAGCAGTTTAGGACTAGCAGATACGCAGTATTTT. Translating it yields CASSLGLADTQYF.

This chain links TRBV6-5 with TRBJ1-6, with a weak D call TRBD1 (6 bases). Trimming stripped 5 bases from V and 7 bases from J, with 12 bases between. The germline V gene encodes CDR1 MNHEY and CDR2 SVGAGI. This CDR3 is 14 amino acids long. CDR3 in amino acids: CASSTGQINSPLHF. The DNA of the CDR3 is TGTGCCAGCAGTACAGGACAGATAAATTCACCCCTCCACTTT.

J is TRBJ2-1 and V is TRBV25-1; a possible D gene is TRBD2 (6 bases). CDR1 and CDR2 (germline): MGHDK, SYGVNS. Deletions cut 3 bases from V and 8 bases from J, with 14 bases between. The CDR3 is 14 residues long. CDR3 sequence: CASSDRDLMDEQFF. In DNA form, the CDR3 reads TGTGCCAGCAGTGACAGGGACTTGATGGATGAGCAGTTCTTC.

The chain uses TRBV20-1 and TRBJ1-6; D is undetermined. The CDR3 has 15 amino acids. CDR1 and CDR2 from the germline V gene are DFQATT and SNEGSKA (reference sequence). Deletions cut 3 bases from V and 1 base from J, with 10 bases between. CDR3 coding DNA: TGCAGTGCTAGTCTTACGGGATCCTATAATTCACCCCTCCACTTT. This encodes CSASLTGSYNSPLHF.

The rearrangement links TRBV15 to TRBJ2-1; weak D call: TRBD2 (5 bases). Germline assignment: CDR1 LNHNV and CDR2 YYDKDF (reference sequence). Trimming took off 4 bases at V and 2 bases at J, with 15 bases between the two ends. The CDR3 runs 16 residues. CDR3: CATSTQVSGAYNEQFF. CDR3 bases: TGTGCCACCAGCACCCAAGTCAGCGGAGCCTACAATGAGCAGTTCTTC.

The genes are TRBV19 and TRBJ2-7, with TRBD1 identical over 7 bases. V shed 1 base, J shed 0 bases, and the junction held 3 bases outside the gene matches. Germline CDR1 reads LNHDA; CDR2 reads SQIVND (reference sequence). The CDR3 is 15 residues long. The DNA for the CDR3 is TGTGCCAGTAGTATAGCCCACAGGGGCTCCTACGAGCAGTACTTC. This encodes CASSIAHRGSYEQYF.

This chain links TRBV19 with TRBJ2-5, with D tentatively TRBD1 (5 bases). This CDR3 spans 16 amino acids. Germline V gene data show CDR1 as LNHDA and CDR2 as SQIVND (reference sequence). V was cut by 1 base and J by 4 bases, with 16 bases left in between. For the CDR3, the DNA is TGTGCCAGTAGTATAGCTCCGGGCCTAGGGGTAGAGACCCAGTACTTC. It yields the protein CASSIAPGLGVETQYF.

The rearrangement joins TRBV10-1 to TRBJ2-5; 12 bases fit TRBD2. CDR3 size: 14 residues. Trimming cost V 4 bases and J 8 bases; bases outside gene matches: 5. Germline CDR1 and CDR2: WNHNN and SYGVQD (reference sequence). CDR3: CASSGLAGAATQYF. The CDR3 DNA follows: TGCGCCAGCAGTGGACTAGCGGGAGCGGCAACCCAGTACTTC.

This rearrangement joins TRBV27 to TRBJ2-3; perhaps TRBD2 as D (5 bases). This CDR3 is built from 14 residues. The germline V gene has CDR1 MNHEY and CDR2 SMNVEV (reference sequence). V gave up 5 bases and J gave up 4 bases, with 13 bases separating them. CDR3 sequence: CASSPWVGADTQYF. The DNA for the CDR3 is TGTGCCAGCAGTCCCTGGGTCGGGGCAGATACGCAGTATTTT.